This TCR beta chain stems from a study of metastatic and nonmetastatic thyroid tumors. The wider study: Where malignant and benign thyroid patients were concerned, repertoires were compared across blood and tumor or nodule tissue. Notes on the study in general: Relative to benign nodules, malignant thyroid tumors were reportedly characterized by significantly elevated TCR beta diversity in blood and tumor.

Ahead of thyroid surgery, no patient had received treatment of any kind. As handled by the study authors: A distant-metastasis classifier for papillary thyroid cancer was built using CDR3 differences across clinicopathological groups. With MiXCR, TCRdb called clones anew from the PCR reads. None of the V and J calls come from the authors' own analysis; TCRdb made them. The sample holds tens of thousands of clones, 22% seen once. Regarding this clone: The antigen remains unidentified.

The germline V gene encodes CDR1 SGHKS and CDR2 YYEKEE (reference sequence). This CDR3 is built from 15 residues. The V and J ends lost 2 bases and 7 bases, in that order; junction bases with no gene match: 9. The sequence came from a male donor with papillary thyroid cancer or a benign thyroid nodule (not recorded which). Some clones in this sample may be carry-over from other donors' samples. The sequencing input was blood. The chain has TRBV5-5 and TRBJ2-1, with 7 bases that match TRBD2. CDR3 amino acids: CASSLFFIGGNEQFF. CDR3 sequence (DNA): TGTGCCAGCAGCTTATTTTTTATCGGGGGGAATGAGCAGTTCTTC.